A selection of T cell receptor beta chains follows, all from one sample in a study of shared clonotypes between healthy human individuals. TCRdb keeps only in-frame clones here, not all; method: immunoSEQ multiplex PCR. Among approximately 1,000,000 clones, 77% were seen once, and the ten largest hold 0.7% to 0.95%. What was sequenced was memory CD4+ T cells from PBMCs. The receptors were sampled from a man in his late teens or twenties in good health. Some clones in this sample may be carry-over from other donors' samples. Both conserved end residues are part of each CDR3. D genes are given only for firm matches. A clone size is listed for some rows: how often the clone was seen (once, few, many), or a class if it is expanded.

TRBD1	TRBJ1-2	TRBV30	-	CAWTNGQGFGYTF	TGTGCCTGGACCAATGGACAGGGTTTTGGCTACACCTTC
-	TRBJ1-5	TRBV28	-	CASSLRGASNQPQHF	TGTGCCAGCAGTTTACGGGGGGCAAGCAATCAGCCCCAGCATTTT
TRBD1	TRBJ2-3	TRBV10-3	many	CAISGTGFSTDTQYF	TGTGCCATCAGCGGGACAGGGTTTAGCACAGATACGCAGTATTTT
TRBD2	TRBJ2-5	TRBV9	-	CASSWLGGREETQYF	TGTGCCAGCAGCTGGTTGGGCGGGAGGGAAGAGACCCAGTACTTC
-	TRBJ2-3	TRBV10-3	-	CAISDGRVTDTQYF	TGTGCCATCAGTGATGGTAGGGTCACAGATACGCAGTATTTT
TRBD1	TRBJ1-2	TRBV5-8	few	CASSVTGLDYGYTF	TGTGCCAGCAGCGTGACAGGGTTGGACTATGGCTACACCTTC
-	TRBJ1-2	TRBV4-1	-	CASTLVGDINYGYTF	TGCGCCAGCACCCTAGTAGGCGATATAAACTATGGCTACACCTTC
-	TRBJ1-5	TRBV19	-	CASSIGLGRGIQPQHF	TGTGCCAGTAGTATCGGGTTGGGGAGAGGGATTCAGCCCCAGCATTTT
TRBD2	TRBJ2-3	TRBV9	-	CASSRGAGLAGPIGADTQYF	TGTGCCAGCAGCCGCGGGGCGGGACTAGCGGGACCGATCGGCGCAGATACGCAGTATTTT
TRBD1	TRBJ2-1	TRBV11-3	-	CASSPGQGSYNEQFF	TGTGCCAGCAGTCCGGGACAGGGTAGCTACAATGAGCAGTTCTTC
TRBD1	TRBJ1-5	TRBV28	-	CASSFGTGDSNQPQHF	TGTGCCAGCAGTTTCGGGACAGGGGATAGCAATCAGCCCCAGCATTTT
-	TRBJ1-1	TRBV7-3	-	CASSKTGGPTPDSFF	TGTGCCAGCAGCAAAACGGGGGGCCCGACCCCCGACTCTTTCTTT
TRBD1	TRBJ1-2	TRBV5-7	-	CASSQTGYTF	TGTGCCAGCAGCCAGACAGGGTATACCTTC
-	TRBJ2-3	TRBV29-1	-	CSVGEPATDTQYF	TGCAGCGTCGGAGAACCTGCAACAGATACGCAGTATTTT
-	TRBJ2-4	TRBV18	-	CASSPGALAKNIQYF	TGTGCCAGCTCCCCGGGGGCTCTAGCCAAAAACATTCAGTACTTC
TRBD2	TRBJ2-4	TRBV5-6	-	CASSRAGENIQYF	TGTGCCAGCAGCCGCGCGGGGGAAAACATTCAGTACTTC
TRBD2	TRBJ2-3	TRBV25-1	-	CASRSSTSGSWDTQYF	TGTGCCAGCAGGTCCTCCACTAGCGGGAGTTGGGATACGCAGTATTTT
TRBD1	TRBJ2-2	TRBV9	-	CASRDSSNTGELFF	TGTGCCAGTAGGGACAGCTCGAACACCGGGGAGCTGTTTTTT
-	TRBJ2-3	TRBV9	-	CASSLAQIWTDTQYF	TGTGCCAGCAGCCTAGCACAAATTTGGACAGATACGCAGTATTTT
-	TRBJ2-7	TRBV30	-	CAWNRRTAGYEQYF	TGTGCCTGGAATCGGCGGACGGCGGGGTACGAGCAGTACTTC
-	TRBJ2-1	TRBV5-1	-	CASSLVSNSYNEQFF	TGCGCCAGCAGCTTGGTCAGTAATAGTTACAATGAGCAGTTCTTC
-	TRBJ1-2	TRBV19	-	CASTSVGGPYGYTF	TGTGCCAGTACCTCCGTTGGAGGGCCCTATGGCTACACCTTC
-	TRBJ1-2	TRBV28	-	CASSSTPGDGGYTF	TGTGCCAGCAGTTCTACCCCGGGGGACGGCGGCTACACCTTC
-	TRBJ1-1	TRBV5-1	-	CASSFSGTLNTEAFF	TGCGCCAGCAGCTTTTCAGGGACACTGAACACTGAAGCTTTCTTT
TRBD2	TRBJ2-5	TRBV28	few	CASSPSWLAGVKTQYF	TGTGCCAGCAGTCCCTCGTGGTTAGCGGGAGTTAAGACCCAGTACTTC
-	TRBJ2-6	TRBV2	few	CASSELLILLSSGANVLTF	TGTGCCAGCAGTGAATTGCTCATTCTCCTCAGCTCTGGGGCCAACGTCCTGACTTTC
-	TRBJ2-7	TRBV2	few	CASSGDTDYEQYF	TGTGCCAGCAGCGGGGACACAGATTACGAGCAGTACTTC
-	TRBJ2-7	TRBV6-4	-	CASSVIEEQYF	TGTGCCAGCAGTGTGATAGAGGAGCAGTACTTC
-	TRBJ2-7	TRBV30	-	CAWSLVTGYEQYF	TGTGCCTGGTCACTGGTTACGGGGTACGAGCAGTACTTC
TRBD2	TRBJ2-7	TRBV15	-	CATSGLAGGHEQYF	TGTGCCACCAGCGGGCTAGCGGGAGGCCACGAGCAGTACTTC
-	TRBJ1-5	TRBV6-5	-	CASSSGIQQPQHF	TGTGCCAGCAGTTCCGGGATCCAACAGCCCCAGCATTTT
-	TRBJ2-7	TRBV6-6	-	CASREQAIYEQYF	TGTGCCAGCAGGGAACAGGCTATTTACGAGCAGTACTTC
TRBD1	TRBJ1-2	TRBV9	once	CASSSPYRGDGYTF	TGTGCCAGCAGCTCACCATACAGGGGCGATGGCTACACCTTC
-	TRBJ1-1	TRBV11-2	-	CASSLTDRTEAFF	TGTGCCAGCAGCTTAACAGATAGGACTGAAGCTTTCTTT
-	TRBJ2-3	TRBV19	-	CASSRGQIDTQYF	TGTGCCAGTAGTAGGGGGCAGATAGATACGCAGTATTTT
-	TRBJ2-3	TRBV7-2	once	CASSLGRSSTDTQYF	TGTGCCAGCAGCCTAGGGAGGAGTTCGACAGATACGCAGTATTTT
TRBD2	TRBJ2-7	TRBV5-4	-	CASSLPSGVAGGGEQYF	TGTGCCAGCAGCTTGCCAAGTGGGGTAGCGGGAGGGGGCGAGCAGTACTTC
-	TRBJ1-5	TRBV4-3	many	CASSQDRNQPQHF	TGCGCCAGCAGCCAAGACAGAAATCAGCCCCAGCATTTT
TRBD2	TRBJ2-3	TRBV7-2	-	CASRTSGLSTDTQYF	TGTGCCAGCAGGACTAGCGGGCTTAGCACAGATACGCAGTATTTT
TRBD2	TRBJ2-2	TRBV5-1	-	CASSFRTSGRQNTGELFF	TGCGCCAGCAGCTTCCGGACTAGCGGGAGGCAGAACACCGGGGAGCTGTTTTTT
TRBD1	TRBJ2-7	TRBV28	-	CASTLRDRVHEQYF	TGTGCCAGCACCCTCCGGGACAGGGTCCACGAGCAGTACTTC
-	TRBJ1-2	TRBV6-1	-	CASSERGVDGYTF	TGTGCCAGCAGTGAAAGAGGGGTCGATGGCTACACCTTC
-	TRBJ2-2	TRBV28	-	CASSPVGRELFF	TGTGCCAGCAGTCCGGTGGGGCGGGAGCTGTTTTTT
-	TRBJ1-1	TRBV28	-	CASSPRVRTTEAFF	TGTGCCAGCAGTCCCCGGGTTAGAACCACTGAAGCTTTCTTT
-	TRBJ2-3	TRBV7-8	-	CASSSSPDTQYF	TGTGCCAGCAGCTCAAGTCCAGATACGCAGTATTTT
TRBD1	TRBJ2-7	TRBV27	-	CASSSIGQGYEQYF	TGTGCCAGCAGTTCGATAGGACAGGGCTACGAGCAGTACTTC
-	TRBJ2-7	TRBV6-1	-	CASKTDNTVDEQYF	TGTGCCAGCAAGACGGATAATACGGTCGACGAGCAGTACTTC
-	TRBJ2-7	TRBV7-7	-	CASSLRKWKTGHEQYF	TGTGCCAGCAGCTTAAGGAAGTGGAAGACGGGCCACGAGCAGTACTTC
TRBD2	TRBJ2-7	TRBV4-3	many	CASSRVPGLATHEQYF	TGCGCCAGCAGCCGAGTCCCGGGACTAGCTACGCACGAGCAGTACTTC
-	TRBJ2-1	TRBV18	once	CASSPTRSYNEQFF	TGTGCCAGCTCACCAACGCGGAGCTACAATGAGCAGTTCTTC
-	TRBJ2-5	TRBV19	-	CASSADSETQYF	TGTGCCAGCTCGGCGGACTCGGAGACCCAGTACTTC
-	TRBJ2-3	TRBV27	-	CASNKGRTEFTDTQYF	TGTGCCAGCAATAAAGGGCGGACCGAGTTTACAGATACGCAGTATTTT
TRBD2	TRBJ2-1	TRBV19	-	CASSIGLAGRGQFF	TGTGCCAGTAGTATAGGGCTAGCGGGGAGAGGGCAGTTCTTC
TRBD2	TRBJ2-2	TRBV28	-	CASSFFPGGNTGELFF	TGTGCCAGCAGTTTTTTTCCGGGAGGGAACACCGGGGAGCTGTTTTTT